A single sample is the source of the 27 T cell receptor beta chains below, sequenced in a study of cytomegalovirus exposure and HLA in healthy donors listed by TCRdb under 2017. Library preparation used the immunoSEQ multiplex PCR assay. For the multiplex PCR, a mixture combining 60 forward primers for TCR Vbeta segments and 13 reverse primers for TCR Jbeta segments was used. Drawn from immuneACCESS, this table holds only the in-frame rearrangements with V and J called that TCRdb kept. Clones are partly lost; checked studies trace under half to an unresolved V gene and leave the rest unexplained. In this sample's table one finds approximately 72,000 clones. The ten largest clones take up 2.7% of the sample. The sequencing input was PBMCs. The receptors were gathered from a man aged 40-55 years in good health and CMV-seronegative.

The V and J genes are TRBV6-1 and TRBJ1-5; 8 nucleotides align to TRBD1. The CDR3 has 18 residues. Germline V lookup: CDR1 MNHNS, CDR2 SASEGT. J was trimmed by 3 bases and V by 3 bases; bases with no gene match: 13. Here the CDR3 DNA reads TGTGCCAGCAGTGACAGGGGGCTCTTGGTGCTCGTCAATCAGCCCCAGCATTTT. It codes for CASSDRGLLVLVNQPQHF.

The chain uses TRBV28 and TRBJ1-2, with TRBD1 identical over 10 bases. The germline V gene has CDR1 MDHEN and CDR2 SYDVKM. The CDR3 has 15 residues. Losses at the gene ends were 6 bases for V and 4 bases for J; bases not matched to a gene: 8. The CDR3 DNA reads TGTGCCAGCAGAACCGGGACAGGGGTCGGCTATGGCTACACCTTC. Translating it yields CASRTGTGVGYGYTF.

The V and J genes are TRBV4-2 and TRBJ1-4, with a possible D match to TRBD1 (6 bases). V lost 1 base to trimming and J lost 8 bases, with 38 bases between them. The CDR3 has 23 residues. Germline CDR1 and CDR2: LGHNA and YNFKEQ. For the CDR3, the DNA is TGTGCCAGCAGCCAAGTCACTCATCTGAGAGTAGGGGGAGAGAGAGAAGGTACGGAAAAACTGTTTTTT. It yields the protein CASSQVTHLRVGGEREGTEKLFF.

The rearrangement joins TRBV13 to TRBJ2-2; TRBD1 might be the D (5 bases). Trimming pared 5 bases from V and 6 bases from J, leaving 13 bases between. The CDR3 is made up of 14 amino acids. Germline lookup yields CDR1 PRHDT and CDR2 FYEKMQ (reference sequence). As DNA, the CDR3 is TGTGCCAGCAGCCCCGCAGGGCGCGCCGGGGAGCTGTTTTTT. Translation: CASSPAGRAGELFF.

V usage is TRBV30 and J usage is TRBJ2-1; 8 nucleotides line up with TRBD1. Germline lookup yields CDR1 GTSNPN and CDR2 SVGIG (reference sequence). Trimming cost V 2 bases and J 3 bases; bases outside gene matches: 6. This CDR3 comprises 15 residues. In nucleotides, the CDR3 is TGTGCCTGGAGTCTCGGACAGGGACTCTACAATGAGCAGTTCTTC. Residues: CAWSLGQGLYNEQFF. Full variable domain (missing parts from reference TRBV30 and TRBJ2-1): SQTIHQWPATLVQPVGSPLSLECTVEGTSNPNLYWYRQAAGRGLQLLFYSVGIGQISSEVPQNLSASRPQDRQFILSSKKLLLSDSGFYLCAWSLGQGLYNEQFFGPGTRLTVL.

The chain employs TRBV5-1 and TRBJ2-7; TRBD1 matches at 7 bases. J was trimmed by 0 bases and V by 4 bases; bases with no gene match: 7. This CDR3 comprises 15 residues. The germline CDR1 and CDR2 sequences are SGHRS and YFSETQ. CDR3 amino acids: CASSPGTESSYEQYF. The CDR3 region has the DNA TGCGCCAGCAGCCCCGGGACAGAAAGCTCCTACGAGCAGTACTTC.

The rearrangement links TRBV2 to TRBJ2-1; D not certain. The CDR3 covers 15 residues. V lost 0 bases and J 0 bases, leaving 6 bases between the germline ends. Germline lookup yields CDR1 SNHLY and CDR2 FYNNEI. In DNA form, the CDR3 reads TGTGCCAGCAGTGAAGCCGAGAGCTCCTACAATGAGCAGTTCTTC. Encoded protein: CASSEAESSYNEQFF. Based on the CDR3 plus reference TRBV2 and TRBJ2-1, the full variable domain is EPEVTQTPSHQVTQMGQEVILRCVPISNHLYFYWYRQILGQKVEFLVSFYNNEISEKSEIFDDQFSVERPDGSNFTLKIRSTKLEDSAMYFCASSEAESSYNEQFFGPGTRLTVL.

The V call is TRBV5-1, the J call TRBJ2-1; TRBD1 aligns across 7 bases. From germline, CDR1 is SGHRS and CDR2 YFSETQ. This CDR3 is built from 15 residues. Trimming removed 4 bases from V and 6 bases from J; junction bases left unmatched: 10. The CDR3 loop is CASSQKGGVVNEQFF. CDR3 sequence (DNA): TGCGCCAGCAGCCAAAAAGGGGGCGTGGTCAATGAGCAGTTCTTC.

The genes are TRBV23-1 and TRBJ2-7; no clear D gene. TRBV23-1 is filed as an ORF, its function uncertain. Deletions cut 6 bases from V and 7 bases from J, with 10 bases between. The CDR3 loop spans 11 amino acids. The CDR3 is CASSTVREQYF. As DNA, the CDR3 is TGCGCCAGCAGCACGGTCCGGGAGCAGTACTTC.

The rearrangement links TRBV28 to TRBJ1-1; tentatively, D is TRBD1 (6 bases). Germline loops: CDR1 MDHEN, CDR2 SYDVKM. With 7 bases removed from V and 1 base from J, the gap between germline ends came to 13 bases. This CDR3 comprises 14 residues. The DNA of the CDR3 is TGTGCCAGCACCCAGGGGCGGTGGAACACTGAAGCTTTCTTT. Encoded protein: CASTQGRWNTEAFF.

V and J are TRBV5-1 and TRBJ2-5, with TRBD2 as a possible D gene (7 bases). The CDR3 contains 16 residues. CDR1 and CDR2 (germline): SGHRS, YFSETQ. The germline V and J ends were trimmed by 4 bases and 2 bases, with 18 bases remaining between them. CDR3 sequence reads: CASSMGGGANQETQYF. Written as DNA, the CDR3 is TGCGCCAGCAGCATGGGAGGGGGGGCGAATCAAGAGACCCAGTACTTC. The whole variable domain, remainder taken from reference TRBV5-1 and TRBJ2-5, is KAGVTQTPRYLIKTRGQQVTLSCSPISGHRSVSWYQQTPGQGLQFLFEYFSETQRNKGNFPGRFSGRQFSNSRSEMNVSTLELGDSALYLCASSMGGGANQETQYFGPGTRLLVL.

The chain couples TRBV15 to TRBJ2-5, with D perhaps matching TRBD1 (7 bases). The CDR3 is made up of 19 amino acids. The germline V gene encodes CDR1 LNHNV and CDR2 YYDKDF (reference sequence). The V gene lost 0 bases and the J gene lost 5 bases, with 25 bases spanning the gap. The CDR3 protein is CATSRDYGGGQKRSETQYF. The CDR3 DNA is TGTGCCACCAGCAGAGATTACGGAGGGGGACAGAAAAGGTCGGAGACCCAGTACTTC. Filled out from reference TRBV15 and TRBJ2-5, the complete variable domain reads DAMVIQNPRYQVTQFGKPVTLSCSQTLNHNVMYWYQQKSSQAPKLLFHYYDKDFNNEADTPDNFQSRRPNTSFCFLDIRSPGLGDTAMYLCATSRDYGGGQKRSETQYFGPGTRLLVL.

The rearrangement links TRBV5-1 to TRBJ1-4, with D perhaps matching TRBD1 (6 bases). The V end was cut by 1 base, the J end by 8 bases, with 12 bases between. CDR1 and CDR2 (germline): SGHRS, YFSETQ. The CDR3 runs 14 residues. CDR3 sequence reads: CASSLTGMGEKLFF. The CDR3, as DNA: TGCGCCAGCAGCTTGACAGGGATGGGGGAAAAACTGTTTTTT.

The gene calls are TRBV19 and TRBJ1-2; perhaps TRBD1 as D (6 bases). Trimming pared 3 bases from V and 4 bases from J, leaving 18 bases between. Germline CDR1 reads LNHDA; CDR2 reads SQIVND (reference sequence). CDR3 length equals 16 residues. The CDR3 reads CASSIPSGQSPYGYTF. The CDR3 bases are TGTGCCAGTAGTATCCCCTCGGGACAATCACCCTATGGCTACACCTTC.

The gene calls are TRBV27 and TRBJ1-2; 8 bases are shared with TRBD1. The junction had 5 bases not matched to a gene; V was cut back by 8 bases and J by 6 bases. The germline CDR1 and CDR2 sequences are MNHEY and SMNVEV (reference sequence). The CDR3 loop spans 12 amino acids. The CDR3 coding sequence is TGTGCCAGCGGGGAACAGGGGGATGGCTACACCTTC. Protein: CASGEQGDGYTF.

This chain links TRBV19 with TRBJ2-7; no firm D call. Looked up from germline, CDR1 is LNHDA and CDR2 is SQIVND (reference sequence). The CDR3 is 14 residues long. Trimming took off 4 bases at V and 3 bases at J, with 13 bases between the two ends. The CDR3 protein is CASSTGWRFYEQYF. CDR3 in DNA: TGTGCCAGTAGTACTGGGTGGAGATTCTACGAGCAGTACTTC.

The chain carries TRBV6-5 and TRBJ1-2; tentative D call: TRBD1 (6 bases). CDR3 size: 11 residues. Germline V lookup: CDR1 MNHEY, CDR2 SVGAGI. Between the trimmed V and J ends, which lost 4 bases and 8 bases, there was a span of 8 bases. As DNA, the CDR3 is TGTGCCAGCAGTTCTACAGGGGGCTACACCTTC. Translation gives CASSSTGGYTF.

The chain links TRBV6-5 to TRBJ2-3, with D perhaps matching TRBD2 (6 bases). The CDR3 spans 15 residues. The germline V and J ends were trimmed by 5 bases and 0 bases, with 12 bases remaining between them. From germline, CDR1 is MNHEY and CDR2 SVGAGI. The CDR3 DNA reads TGTGCCAGCAGTCGAGCAGGGACTAGCACAGATACGCAGTATTTT. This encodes CASSRAGTSTDTQYF.

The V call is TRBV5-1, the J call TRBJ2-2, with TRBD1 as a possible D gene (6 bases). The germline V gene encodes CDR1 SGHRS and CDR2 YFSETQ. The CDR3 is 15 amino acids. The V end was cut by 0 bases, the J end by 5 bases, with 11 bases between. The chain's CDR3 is CASSLESTGTGELFF. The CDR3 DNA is TGCGCCAGCAGCTTGGAATCTACAGGGACCGGGGAGCTGTTTTTT.

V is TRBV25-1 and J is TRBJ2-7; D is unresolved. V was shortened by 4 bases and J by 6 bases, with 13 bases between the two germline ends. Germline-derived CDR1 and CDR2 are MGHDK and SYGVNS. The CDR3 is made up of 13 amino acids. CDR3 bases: TGTGCCAGCAGTGCCCCCCGGGTTGTCGAGCAGTACTTC. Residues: CASSAPRVVEQYF.

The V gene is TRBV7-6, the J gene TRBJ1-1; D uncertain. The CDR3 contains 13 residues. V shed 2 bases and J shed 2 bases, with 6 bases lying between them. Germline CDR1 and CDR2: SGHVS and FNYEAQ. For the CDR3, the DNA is TGTGCCAGCAGCTTATCGAGAAACACTGAAGCTTTCTTT. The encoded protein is CASSLSRNTEAFF. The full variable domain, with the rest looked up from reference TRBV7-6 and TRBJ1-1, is GAGVSQSPRYKVTKRGQDVALRCDPISGHVSLYWYRQALGQGPEFLTYFNYEAQQDKSGLPNDRFSAERPEGSISTLTIQRTEQRDSAMYRCASSLSRNTEAFFGQGTRLTVV.

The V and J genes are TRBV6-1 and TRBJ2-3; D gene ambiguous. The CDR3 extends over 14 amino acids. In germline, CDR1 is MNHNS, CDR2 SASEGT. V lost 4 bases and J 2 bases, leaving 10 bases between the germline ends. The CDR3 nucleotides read TGTGCCAGCAGTGCACAGCAACACACAGATACGCAGTATTTT. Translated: CASSAQQHTDTQYF.

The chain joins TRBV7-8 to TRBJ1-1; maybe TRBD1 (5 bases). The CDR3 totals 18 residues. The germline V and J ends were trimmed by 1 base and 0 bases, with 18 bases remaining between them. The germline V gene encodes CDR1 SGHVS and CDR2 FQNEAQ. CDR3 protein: CASSLVLPGKNMNTEAFF. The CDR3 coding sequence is TGTGCCAGCAGCTTAGTATTGCCAGGGAAGAACATGAACACTGAAGCTTTCTTT.

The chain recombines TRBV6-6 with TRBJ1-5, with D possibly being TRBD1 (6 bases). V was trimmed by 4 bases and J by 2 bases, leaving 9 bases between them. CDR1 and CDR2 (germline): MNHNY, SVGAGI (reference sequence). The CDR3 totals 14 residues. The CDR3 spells CASSSDRGNQPQHF. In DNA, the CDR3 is TGTGCCAGCAGTTCGGACAGAGGCAATCAGCCCCAGCATTTT.

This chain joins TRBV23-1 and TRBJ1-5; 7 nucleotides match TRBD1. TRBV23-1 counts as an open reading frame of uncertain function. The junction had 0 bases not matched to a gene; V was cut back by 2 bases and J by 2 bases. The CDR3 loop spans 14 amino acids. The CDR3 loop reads CASSQTGGNQPQHF. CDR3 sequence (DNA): TGCGCCAGCAGTCAAACAGGGGGCAATCAGCCCCAGCATTTT.

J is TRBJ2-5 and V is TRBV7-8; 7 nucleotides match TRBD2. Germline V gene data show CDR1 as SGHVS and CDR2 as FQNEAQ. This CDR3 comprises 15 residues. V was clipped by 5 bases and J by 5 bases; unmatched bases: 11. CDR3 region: CASSPSRGGGETQYF. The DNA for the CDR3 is TGTGCCAGCAGCCCCAGCCGGGGCGGGGGTGAGACCCAGTACTTC.

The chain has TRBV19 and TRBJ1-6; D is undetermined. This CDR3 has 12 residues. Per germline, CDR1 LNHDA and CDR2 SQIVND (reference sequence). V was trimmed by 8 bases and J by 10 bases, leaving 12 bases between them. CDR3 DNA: TGTGCCAGTTCCCAGAGGGCCTCACCCCTCCACTTT. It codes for CASSQRASPLHF.